The sequence of this TCR beta chain was determined in a study of metastatic and nonmetastatic thyroid tumors (TCRdb year 2020). With respect to the entire study: The researchers compared repertoires between peripheral blood samples and tumor or nodule tissue samples from patients with malignant or benign thyroid disease.

The library was produced with PCR. Sequenced on an Illumina HiSeq 4000. High-throughput sequencing was used to profile the TCR beta-chain CDR3 region of every patient. For the original study's pipeline: A classifier to discriminate distant-metastatic papillary thyroid cancer patients was built from CDR3 differences across clinicopathological groups. The Shannon index was used to measure repertoire diversity, and the Morisita-Horn index was used to measure how similar tumor and blood repertoires were. TCRdb reprocessed the public reads (quality trimming at Q25 with fastp, clone calling with MiXCR) and kept in-frame beta chains. The V and J calls were determined by TCRdb, not by the authors. Present in this sample are about 14,000 clones, 23% of which were seen just once. The ten largest account for less than 9.5% of the sample. No treatment had been received by any patient before thyroid surgery. Using T-cell receptor beta sequencing, the researchers looked back retrospectively at clinical samples from patients, gathered between about 2011 and 2019.

Study-wide findings and limitations: TCR beta diversity was reported as significantly higher in malignant tumors than in benign nodules, in both blood and tumor samples.

This clone is labeled medium-sized (0.01 to 0.1%). No antigen is known for it. No much larger clonotype is one base removed from it; base qualities were not supplied. From a lookup of the germline V gene (reference sequence), CDR1 and CDR2 are LNHDA and SQIVND. The CDR3 has 15 amino acids, counting the end cysteine and phenylalanine. The kept DNA is CDR3 alone, 45 bases in frame from the first base. The V end loses 3 bases and the J end loses 0 bases, and a stretch of 9 bases separates them. Sequenced material: blood. The receptor chain draws on TRBV19 and TRBJ1-3; the D gene cannot be named for sure. This receptor was identified in a female donor with papillary thyroid cancer or a benign thyroid nodule (not recorded which). Some clones in this sample may be carry-over from other donors' samples. Read as DNA, the sequence is TGTGCCAGTAGTATCCAGGCTGACTCTGGAAACACCATATATTTT. This sequence encodes CASSIQADSGNTIYF.